These 27 T cell receptor beta chains came from one sample sequenced in a study of cytomegalovirus exposure and HLA in healthy donors. The PCR made use of 60 Vbeta and 13 Jbeta primers. TCRdb's copy holds only in-frame clones and misses some; the assay was immunoSEQ multiplex PCR. Among 130,000 to 150,000 clones, about two thirds were seen once, and the ten largest hold 2.1%. Sequenced sample: PBMCs. The origin of the receptors is a man aged 35 to 55 in good health and CMV-seronegative.

This chain connects TRBV6-5 to TRBJ2-7; 7 bases map to TRBD1. The CDR3 is made up of 13 amino acids. Losses at the gene ends were 5 bases for V and 2 bases for J; bases not matched to a gene: 3. The germline gives CDR1 MNHEY, CDR2 SVGAGI. CDR3 protein: CASSRDRAYEQYF. The CDR3 nucleotides read TGTGCCAGCAGTCGGGACAGAGCCTACGAGCAGTACTTC.

The chain combines TRBV6-5 with TRBJ1-1; D gene unclear. In germline, CDR1 is MNHEY, CDR2 SVGAGI. V lost 8 bases and J 7 bases, leaving 11 bases between the germline ends. The CDR3 is made up of 11 amino acids. CDR3 nucleotide sequence: TGTGCCAGCGGCCGCGGGCTTGAAGCTTTCTTT. Translated: CASGRGLEAFF.

The rearrangement joins TRBV18 to TRBJ1-2, with a tentative D call TRBD1 (5 bases). Germline CDR1 is KGHSH and CDR2 is LQKENI. The ends were cut back, 4 bases at V and 6 bases at J, with 18 bases in the middle. The CDR3 has 15 residues. CDR3 nucleotides: TGTGCCAGCTCACAGGACACGGCCTTGGATAATGGCTACACCTTC. Protein product: CASSQDTALDNGYTF.

This chain connects TRBV7-9 to TRBJ1-6; no clear D. The CDR3 sequence is 12 residues long. V was pared by 4 bases and J by 9 bases, with 7 bases between. Germline assignment: CDR1 SEHNR and CDR2 FQNEAQ (reference sequence). In nucleotides, the CDR3 is TGTGCCAGCAGCTCAGAGGTTTCACCCCTCCACTTT. The encoded protein is CASSSEVSPLHF.

This rearrangement joins TRBV4-1 to TRBJ1-1; 9 bases agree with TRBD1. CDR1 is MGHRA, CDR2 YSYEKL, per germline. This CDR3 contains 17 residues. The ends lost 3 bases at V and 2 bases at J; junction bases unmatched: 10. CDR3 nucleotide sequence: TGCGCCAGCAGCCATACCGGGACAGGGAGGATTAACACTGAAGCTTTCTTT. Translated, it gives CASSHTGTGRINTEAFF.

The chain employs TRBV9 and TRBJ2-5, with TRBD1 matching 9 bases. From germline, CDR1 is SGDLS and CDR2 YYNGEE. The CDR3 has 15 residues. The V gene end was trimmed by 1 base and the J gene end by 5 bases; junction bases not matched to a gene: 6. The CDR3 region has the DNA TGTGCCAGCAGCGTACGGACAGGGGAAGGCGAGACCCAGTACTTC. This sequence encodes CASSVRTGEGETQYF.

V and J are TRBV27 and TRBJ2-5; D perhaps matches TRBD2 (6 bases). Trimming shortened V by 7 bases and J by 4 bases, and 16 bases separated the two germline ends. This CDR3 is 14 amino acids long. Germline V gene data show CDR1 as MNHEY and CDR2 as SMNVEV (reference sequence). CDR3 in DNA: TGTGCCAGCAAATTGGGGGGTGAGCGAGAGACCCAGTACTTC. This encodes CASKLGGERETQYF.

There are a few counts of this clone. The rearrangement uses TRBV6-1 and TRBJ1-2; TRBD1 is a possible D gene (5 bases). Germline loops: CDR1 MNHNS, CDR2 SASEGT. V was shortened by 0 bases and J by 1 base, with 15 bases between the two germline ends. The CDR3 covers 17 residues. The CDR3 nucleotides are TGTGCCAGCAGTGAAGCACTTCGGGGGAATAATAACTATGGCTACACCTTC. The encoded protein is CASSEALRGNNNYGYTF.

A remark on this clone: A junction end diverges from the germline sequence, so it may reflect a read error. This rearrangement joins TRBV10-2 to TRBJ1-5; D ambiguous. In germline, CDR1 is WSHSY, CDR2 SAAADI. This CDR3 is 11 amino acids long. Written as DNA, the CDR3 is TGCGCCAGCAGTGAGGGCGGCCCCGGGTATTTT. Translated: CASSEGGPGYF.

CDR3 sequence: CASSTTGYYTEAFF. The CDR3 region has the DNA TGTGCCAGCAGCACTACAGGGTATTACACTGAAGCTTTCTTT. V usage is TRBV5-6 and J usage is TRBJ1-1, with TRBD1 as a possible D gene (6 bases). Germline V gives CDR1 SGHDT, CDR2 YYEEEE. The CDR3 has 14 amino acids. Trimming took off 4 bases at V and 3 bases at J, with 13 bases between the two ends.

The rearrangement links TRBV5-4 to TRBJ1-2, with TRBD1 identical over 7 bases. The CDR3 has 15 residues. CDR1 and CDR2 from the germline V gene are SGHNT and YYREEE (reference sequence). V was pared by 4 bases and J by 3 bases, with 9 bases of the junction left unmatched. DNA of the CDR3: TGTGCCAGCAGCCGCATGACCGGGACAGACTATGGCTACACCTTC. Translated, it gives CASSRMTGTDYGYTF.

The gene calls are TRBV19 and TRBJ1-4; 7 bases fit TRBD1. V shed 5 bases and J 0 bases; nucleotides not matched to a gene: 0. Germline CDR1 and CDR2: LNHDA and SQIVND (reference sequence). CDR3 length equals 14 residues. The CDR3 sequence is CASSGTATNEKLFF. As DNA, the CDR3 is TGTGCCAGTAGTGGGACAGCAACTAATGAAAAACTGTTTTTT.

The CDR3 sequence is CASSRPSGGPQFF. The DNA of the CDR3 is TGTGCCAGCAGTCGTCCTAGCGGGGGCCCCCAGTTCTTC. J is TRBJ2-1 and V is TRBV28; 10 bases agree with TRBD2. J lost 13 bases, V lost 5 bases, and 8 bases had no gene match. Per the germline V gene, CDR1 is MDHEN and CDR2 is SYDVKM. The CDR3 length is 13 residues. The variable domain in full, completed from reference TRBV28 and TRBJ2-1, reads DVKVTQSSRYLVKRTGEKVFLECVQDMDHENMFWYRQDPGLGLRLIYFSYDVKMKEKGDIPEGYSVSREKKERFSLILESASTNQTSMYLCASSRPSGGPQFFGPGTRLTVL.

The chain couples TRBV7-9 to TRBJ2-2; D unclear. There are 15 residues in the CDR3. The V gene lost 0 bases and the J gene lost 1 base, with 6 bases spanning the gap. The germline V gene has CDR1 SEHNR and CDR2 FQNEAQ (reference sequence). As DNA, the CDR3 is TGTGCCAGCAGCTTAGCGGGCCAGAACACCGGGGAGCTGTTTTTT. The encoded protein is CASSLAGQNTGELFF.

The chain couples TRBV15 to TRBJ2-7, with D tentatively TRBD1 (6 bases). This CDR3 has 13 amino acids. V lost 3 bases to trimming and J lost 3 bases, with 9 bases between them. Per the germline V gene, CDR1 is LNHNV and CDR2 is YYDKDF (reference sequence). CDR3 coding DNA: TGTGCCACCAGCAGCGGGACACACTACGAGCAGTACTTC. Its protein product is CATSSGTHYEQYF.

The chain has TRBV11-3 and TRBJ1-1, with TRBD1 matching 8 bases. V shed 8 bases and J 11 bases; nucleotides not matched to a gene: 7. The CDR3 contains 11 residues. From germline, CDR1 is SGHNT and CDR2 YENEEA. The CDR3 DNA sequence: TGTGCCAGCCTCACGACAGGGGTGGCTTTCTTT. This translates into CASLTTGVAFF.

The rearrangement uses TRBV29-1 and TRBJ2-5; 7 nucleotides align to TRBD2. The CDR3 has 12 amino acids. Trimming took 3 bases from V and 3 from J; bases not matched to a gene: 1. CDR1 and CDR2 from the germline V gene are SQVTM and ANQGSEA. CDR3 region: CSVEGGKETQYF. CDR3 coding DNA: TGCAGCGTTGAGGGGGGGAAAGAGACCCAGTACTTC.

The genes are TRBV19 and TRBJ2-2, with TRBD1 matching 9 bases. The CDR3 length is 16 residues. Germline V gene data show CDR1 as LNHDA and CDR2 as SQIVND (reference sequence). V shed 5 bases and J 4 bases; nucleotides not matched to a gene: 8. DNA of the CDR3: TGTGCCAGTAGTCGCCGACAGGGGGATGGCACCGGGGAGCTGTTTTTT. Translation: CASSRRQGDGTGELFF.

This clone was seen more than once but under ten times. This chain joins TRBV6-6 and TRBJ1-5; D remains unclear. Germline V lookup: CDR1 MNHNY, CDR2 SVGAGI (reference sequence). The CDR3 consists of 14 residues. The V end was cut by 9 bases, the J end by 4 bases, with 16 bases between. The CDR3 loop reads CASRTEQPNQPQHF. The CDR3, as DNA: TGTGCCAGTAGAACCGAACAGCCAAATCAGCCCCAGCATTTT.

The rearrangement joins TRBV5-1 to TRBJ2-3, with 8 positions matching TRBD2. Trimming at V came to 0 bases and at J to 3 bases, leaving 3 bases not matched to a gene. The CDR3 spans 15 residues. CDR1 SGHRS and CDR2 YFSETQ come from the germline V gene. The chain's CDR3 is CASSLVVAGTDTQYF. The CDR3 DNA reads as TGCGCCAGCAGCTTGGTAGTAGCGGGGACAGATACGCAGTATTTT.

Note on this clone: The junction shows a germline mismatch at one end, possibly a read error. This chain joins TRBV28 and TRBJ1-2; D perhaps matches TRBD1 (6 bases). CDR1 is MDHEN, CDR2 SYDVKM, per germline. The CDR3 is made up of 14 amino acids. This chain's CDR3 is CASSSLGGGYGYPF. The CDR3 bases are TGTGCCAGCAGTTCCCTGGGGGGGGGCTATGGCTACCCCTTC.

This clone occurred once. The rearrangement joins TRBV7-2 to TRBJ1-4; 10 positions match TRBD1. This CDR3 contains 13 residues. The J segment lost 10 bases and the V segment lost 4 bases, leaving 3 bases of the junction unmatched. Germline CDR1 reads SGHTA; CDR2 reads FQGNSA. The CDR3 reads CASSSGTGAKLFF. Here the CDR3 DNA reads TGTGCCAGCAGCTCCGGGACAGGGGCAAAACTGTTTTTT.

This clone has a handful of counts. The chain joins TRBV5-1 to TRBJ1-2, with 9 bases that match TRBD1. Unmatched junction bases numbered 3, after V lost 0 bases and J lost 6 bases. The length of the CDR3 is 14 residues. Germline V gene data show CDR1 as SGHRS and CDR2 as YFSETQ. CDR3 sequence: CASSLGGQGDGYTF. CDR3 coding DNA: TGCGCCAGCAGCTTGGGGGGACAGGGAGATGGCTACACCTTC.

This clone has a handful of counts. The chain is built from TRBV5-6 and TRBJ2-3, with 8 bases identical to TRBD2. V gave up 3 bases and J gave up 6 bases; unmatched junction bases: 9. Germline V gene data show CDR1 as SGHDT and CDR2 as YYEEEE. The CDR3 totals 15 residues. CDR3 protein: CASSSFRGGRDTQYF. The CDR3 DNA reads as TGTGCCAGCAGCTCCTTCCGGGGGGGGAGGGATACGCAGTATTTT.

This clone has only one observation. An end of the junction differs from the germline gene, which may be a read error. The chain carries TRBV14 and TRBJ2-1; 8 nucleotides agree with TRBD2. The germline V gene encodes CDR1 SGHDN and CDR2 FVKESK. This CDR3 is built from 14 residues. The CDR3 here is CASSQELAVNGQFF. The CDR3 DNA is TGTGCCAGCAGCCAAGAACTAGCGGTCAATGGGCAGTTCTTC.

The J gene is TRBJ1-2, the V gene TRBV9, with 8 positions matching TRBD1. J gave up 4 bases and V 0 bases, and 5 bases lay outside the gene matches. CDR3 length: 15 residues. The V gene's germline CDR1 is SGDLS and CDR2 YYNGEE. The CDR3 loop reads CASSVVQGAGYGYTF. The CDR3 DNA follows: TGTGCCAGCAGCGTAGTGCAGGGGGCAGGCTATGGCTACACCTTC.

This rearrangement joins TRBV6-6 to TRBJ1-4; D is possibly TRBD1 (5 bases). The ends were cut back, 2 bases at V and 8 bases at J, with 18 bases in the middle. CDR1 MNHNY and CDR2 SVGAGI come from the germline V gene (reference sequence). The CDR3 extends over 16 amino acids. CDR3 DNA: TGTGCCAGCAGTTACCTACCCCCGGGCCGGGGGGAAAAACTGTTTTTT. Translating gives CASSYLPPGRGEKLFF.